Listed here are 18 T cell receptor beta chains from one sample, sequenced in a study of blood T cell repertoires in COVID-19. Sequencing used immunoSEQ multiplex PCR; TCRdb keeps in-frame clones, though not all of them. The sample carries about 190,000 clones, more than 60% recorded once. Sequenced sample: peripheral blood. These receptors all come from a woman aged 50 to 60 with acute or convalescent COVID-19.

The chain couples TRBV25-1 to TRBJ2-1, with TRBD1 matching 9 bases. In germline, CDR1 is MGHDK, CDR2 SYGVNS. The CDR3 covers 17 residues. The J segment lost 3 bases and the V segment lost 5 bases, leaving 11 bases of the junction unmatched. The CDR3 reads CASSSTGGETHYNEQFF. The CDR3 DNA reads TGTGCCAGCAGTTCAACAGGGGGCGAGACACACTACAATGAGCAGTTCTTC.

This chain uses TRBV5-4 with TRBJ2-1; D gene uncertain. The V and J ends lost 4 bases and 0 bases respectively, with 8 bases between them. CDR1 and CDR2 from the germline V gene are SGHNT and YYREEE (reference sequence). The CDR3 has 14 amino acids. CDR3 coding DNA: TGTGCCAGCAGCGATCACAGCTCCTACAATGAGCAGTTCTTC. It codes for CASSDHSSYNEQFF. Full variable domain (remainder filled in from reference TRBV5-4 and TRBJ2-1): ETGVTQSPTHLIKTRGQQVTLRCSSQSGHNTVSWYQQALGQGPQFIFQYYREEENGRGNFPPRFSGLQFPNYSSELNVNALELDDSALYLCASSDHSSYNEQFFGPGTRLTVL.

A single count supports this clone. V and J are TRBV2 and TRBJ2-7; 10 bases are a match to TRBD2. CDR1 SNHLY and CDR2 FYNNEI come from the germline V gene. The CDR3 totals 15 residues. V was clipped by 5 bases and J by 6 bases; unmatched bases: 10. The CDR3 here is CASSTKAGGSTEQYF. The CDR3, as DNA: TGTGCCAGCAGTACTAAAGCGGGAGGGTCGACCGAGCAGTACTTC.

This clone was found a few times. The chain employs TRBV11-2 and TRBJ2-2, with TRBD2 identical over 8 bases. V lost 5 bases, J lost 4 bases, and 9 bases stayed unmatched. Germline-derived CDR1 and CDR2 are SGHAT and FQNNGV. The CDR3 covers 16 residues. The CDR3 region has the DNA TGTGCCAGCAGCCCACCTAACGGGAGGGTCACCGGGGAGCTGTTTTTT. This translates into CASSPPNGRVTGELFF.

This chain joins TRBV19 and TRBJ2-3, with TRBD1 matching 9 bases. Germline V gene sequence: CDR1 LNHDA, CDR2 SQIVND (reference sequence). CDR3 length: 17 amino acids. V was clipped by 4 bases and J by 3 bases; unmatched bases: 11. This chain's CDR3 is CASSRFTGTGITDTQYF. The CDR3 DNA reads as TGTGCCAGTAGTAGGTTCACCGGGACAGGGATAACAGATACGCAGTATTTT.

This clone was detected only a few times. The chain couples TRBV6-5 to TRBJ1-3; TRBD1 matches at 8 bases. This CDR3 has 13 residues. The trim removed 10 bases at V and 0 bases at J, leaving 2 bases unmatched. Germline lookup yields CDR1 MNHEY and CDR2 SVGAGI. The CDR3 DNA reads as TGTGCCACCACAGGGGGCTCTGGAAACACCATATATTTT. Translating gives CATTGGSGNTIYF.

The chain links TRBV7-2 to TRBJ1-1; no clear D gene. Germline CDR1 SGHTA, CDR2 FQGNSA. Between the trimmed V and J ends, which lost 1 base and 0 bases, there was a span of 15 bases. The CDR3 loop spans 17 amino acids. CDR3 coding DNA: TGTGCCAGCAGCTTAGATACCCCCCGGCGGATGAACACTGAAGCTTTCTTT. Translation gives CASSLDTPRRMNTEAFF.

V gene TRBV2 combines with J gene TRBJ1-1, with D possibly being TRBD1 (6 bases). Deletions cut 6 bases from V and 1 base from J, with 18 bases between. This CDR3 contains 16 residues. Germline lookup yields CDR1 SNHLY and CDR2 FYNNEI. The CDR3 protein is CASRVGSGGKNTEAFF. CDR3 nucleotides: TGTGCCAGCAGGGTGGGGTCGGGGGGCAAGAACACTGAAGCTTTCTTT. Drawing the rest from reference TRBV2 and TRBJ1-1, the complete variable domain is EPEVTQTPSHQVTQMGQEVILRCVPISNHLYFYWYRQILGQKVEFLVSFYNNEISEKSEIFDDQFSVERPDGSNFTLKIRSTKLEDSAMYFCASRVGSGGKNTEAFFGQGTRLTVV.

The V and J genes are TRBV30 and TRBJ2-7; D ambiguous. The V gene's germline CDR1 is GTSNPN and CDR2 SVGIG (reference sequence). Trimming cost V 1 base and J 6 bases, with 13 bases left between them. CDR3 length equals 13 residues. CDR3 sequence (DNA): TGTGCCTGGAGTGAGTACGGGTTGGGCGAGCAGTACTTC. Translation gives CAWSEYGLGEQYF.

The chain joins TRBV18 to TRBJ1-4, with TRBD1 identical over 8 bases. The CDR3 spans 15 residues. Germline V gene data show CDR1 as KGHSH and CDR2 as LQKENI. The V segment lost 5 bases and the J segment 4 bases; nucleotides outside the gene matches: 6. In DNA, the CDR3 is TGTGCCAGCTCAATCGGGACAGGCCGTAATGAAAAACTGTTTTTT. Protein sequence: CASSIGTGRNEKLFF.

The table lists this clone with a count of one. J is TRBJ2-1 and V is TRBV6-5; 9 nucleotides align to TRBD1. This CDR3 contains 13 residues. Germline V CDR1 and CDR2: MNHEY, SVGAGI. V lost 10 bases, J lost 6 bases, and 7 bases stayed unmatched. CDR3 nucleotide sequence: TGTGCCACCACAGGGACAGGGAGCAATGAGCAGTTCTTC. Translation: CATTGTGSNEQFF.

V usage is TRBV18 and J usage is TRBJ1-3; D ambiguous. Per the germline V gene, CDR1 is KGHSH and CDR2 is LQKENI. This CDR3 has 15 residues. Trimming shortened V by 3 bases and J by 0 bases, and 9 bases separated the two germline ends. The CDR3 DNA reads TGTGCCAGCTCACCTACACCACCCTCTGGAAACACCATATATTTT. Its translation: CASSPTPPSGNTIYF.

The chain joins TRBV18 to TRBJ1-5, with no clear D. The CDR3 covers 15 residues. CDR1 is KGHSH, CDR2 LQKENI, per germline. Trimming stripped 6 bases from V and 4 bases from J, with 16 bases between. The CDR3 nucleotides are TGTGCCAGCTCTAAAAGCGGGCAGACTAATCAGCCCCAGCATTTT. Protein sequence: CASSKSGQTNQPQHF.

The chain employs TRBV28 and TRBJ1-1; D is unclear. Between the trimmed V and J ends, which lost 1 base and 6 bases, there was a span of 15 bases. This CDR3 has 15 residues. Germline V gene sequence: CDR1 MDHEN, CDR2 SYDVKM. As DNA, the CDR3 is TGTGCCAGCAGTTTATCCCCCCGATCGGTCGCTGAAGCTTTCTTT. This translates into CASSLSPRSVAEAFF.

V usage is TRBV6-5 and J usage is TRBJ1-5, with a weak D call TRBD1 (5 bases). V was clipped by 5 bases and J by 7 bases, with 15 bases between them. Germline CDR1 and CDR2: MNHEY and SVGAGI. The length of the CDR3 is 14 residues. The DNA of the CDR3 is TGTGCCAGCAGTCTCAGGGAAGTGGGACAGCCCCAGCATTTT. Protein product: CASSLREVGQPQHF.

CDR3 region: CASSLGAGGFNEQFF. CDR3 bases: TGTGCCAGCAGCTTAGGGGCAGGGGGGTTCAATGAGCAGTTCTTC. The genes are TRBV7-9 and TRBJ2-1, with a tentative D call TRBD1 (7 bases). Germline CDR1 is SEHNR and CDR2 is FQNEAQ (reference sequence). The CDR3 covers 15 residues. V lost 1 base and J lost 6, with 13 bases in between.

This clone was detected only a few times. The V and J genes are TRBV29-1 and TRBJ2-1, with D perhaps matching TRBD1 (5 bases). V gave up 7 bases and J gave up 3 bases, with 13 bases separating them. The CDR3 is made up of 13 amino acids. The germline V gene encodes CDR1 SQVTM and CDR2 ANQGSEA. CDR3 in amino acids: CSGRLGDYNEQFF. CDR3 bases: TGCAGCGGTCGATTAGGGGACTACAATGAGCAGTTCTTC.

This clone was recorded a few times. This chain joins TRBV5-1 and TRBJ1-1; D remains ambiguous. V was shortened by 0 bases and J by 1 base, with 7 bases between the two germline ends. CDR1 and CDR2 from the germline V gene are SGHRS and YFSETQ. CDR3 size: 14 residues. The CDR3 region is CASSLAYRNTEAFF. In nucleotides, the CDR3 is TGCGCCAGCAGCTTGGCCTACAGGAACACTGAAGCTTTCTTT.